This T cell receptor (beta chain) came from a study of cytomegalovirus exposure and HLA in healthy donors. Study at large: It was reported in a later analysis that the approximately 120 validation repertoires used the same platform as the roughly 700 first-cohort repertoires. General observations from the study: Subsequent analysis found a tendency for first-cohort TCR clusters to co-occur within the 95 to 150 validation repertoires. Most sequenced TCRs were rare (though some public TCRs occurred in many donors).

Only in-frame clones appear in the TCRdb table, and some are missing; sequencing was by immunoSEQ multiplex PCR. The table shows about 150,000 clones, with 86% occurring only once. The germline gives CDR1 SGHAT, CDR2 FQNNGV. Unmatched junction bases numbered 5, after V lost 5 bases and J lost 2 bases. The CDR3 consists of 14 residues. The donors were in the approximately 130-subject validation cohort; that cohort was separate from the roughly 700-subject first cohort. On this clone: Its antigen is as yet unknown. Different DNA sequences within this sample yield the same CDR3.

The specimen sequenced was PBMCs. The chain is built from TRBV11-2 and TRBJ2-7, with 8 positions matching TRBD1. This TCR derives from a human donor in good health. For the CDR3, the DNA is TGTGCCAGCAGCCCCGGGACAGGAGCCTACGAGCAGTACTTC. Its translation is CASSPGTGAYEQYF.